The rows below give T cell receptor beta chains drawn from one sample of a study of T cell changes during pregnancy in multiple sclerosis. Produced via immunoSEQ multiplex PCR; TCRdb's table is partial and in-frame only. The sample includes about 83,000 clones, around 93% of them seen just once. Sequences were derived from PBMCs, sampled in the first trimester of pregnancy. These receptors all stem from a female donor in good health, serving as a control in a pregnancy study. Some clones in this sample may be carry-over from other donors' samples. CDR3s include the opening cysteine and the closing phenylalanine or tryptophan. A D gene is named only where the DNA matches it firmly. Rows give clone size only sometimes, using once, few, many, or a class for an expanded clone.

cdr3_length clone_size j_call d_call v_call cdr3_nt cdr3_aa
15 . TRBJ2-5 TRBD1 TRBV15 TGTGCCACCAGCAGAACTACAGGGGACAGCGAGACCCAGTACTTC CATSRTTGDSETQYF
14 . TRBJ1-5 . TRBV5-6 TGTGCCAGCAGCTTGGCGGGGAACAATCAGCCCCAGCATTTT CASSLAGNNQPQHF
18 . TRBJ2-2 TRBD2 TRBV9 TGTGCCAGCAGCGTAGGTTCCCAGCGGGGGGGTTACGCCGGGGAGCTGTTTTTT CASSVGSQRGGYAGELFF
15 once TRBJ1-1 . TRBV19 TGTGCCAGTAGTATAGACAGGAATATGAACACTGAAGCTTTCTTT CASSIDRNMNTEAFF
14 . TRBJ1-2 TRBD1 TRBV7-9 TGTGCCAGCAGCTTAGAGGAGGGGGCGCGGAGCTACACCTTC CASSLEEGARSYTF
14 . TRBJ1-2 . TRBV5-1 TGCGCCAGCAGCTTGGCACAGTTTGGATATGGCTACACCTTC CASSLAQFGYGYTF
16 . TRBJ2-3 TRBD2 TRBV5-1 TGCGCCAGCAGCTACGTAGCGGGGGGAAGCACAGATACGCAGTATTTT CASSYVAGGSTDTQYF
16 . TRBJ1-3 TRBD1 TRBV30 TGTGCCTGGAGTATCGGACAGGGGATAGGTGGAAACACCATATATTTT CAWSIGQGIGGNTIYF
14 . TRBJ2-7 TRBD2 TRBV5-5 TGTGCCAGCACCGACCCGGGGGGGCCCTACGAGCAGTACTTC CASTDPGGPYEQYF
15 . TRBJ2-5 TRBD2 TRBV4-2 TGTGCCAGCAGCCCTCCGGGACTAGCTACGGAGACCCAGTACTTC CASSPPGLATETQYF
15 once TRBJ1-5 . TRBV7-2 TGTGCCAGCAGCTGGGCCCTGGGGGCCAATCAGCCCCAGCATTTT CASSWALGANQPQHF
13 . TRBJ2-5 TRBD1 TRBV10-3 TGTGCCATCAGTGGGGACAGCAGGGAGACCCAGTACTTC CAISGDSRETQYF
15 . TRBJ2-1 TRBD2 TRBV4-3 TGCGCCAGCAGAAGGGGACTAGCGGCCTACAATGAGCAGTTCTTC CASRRGLAAYNEQFF
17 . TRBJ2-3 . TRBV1 TGCACCAGCAGCCAAGATCGGGGAGCGGAAAGCACAGATACGCAGTATTTT CTSSQDRGAESTDTQYF
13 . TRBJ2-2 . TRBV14 TGTGCCAGCAGCTCACAGGAGACCGGGGAGCTGTTTTTT CASSSQETGELFF
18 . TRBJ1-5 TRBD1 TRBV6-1 TGTGCCAGCAGTGGGTTCGGACAGGGGCTCCATAGCAATCAGCCCCAGCATTTT CASSGFGQGLHSNQPQHF
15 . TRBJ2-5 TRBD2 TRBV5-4 TGTGCCAGCAGCTTAGCGGGAGGGCCTCAAGAGACCCAGTACTTC CASSLAGGPQETQYF
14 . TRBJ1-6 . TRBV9 TGTGCCAGCAGCGGACCGGACAGTTCATCACCCCTCCACTTT CASSGPDSSSPLHF
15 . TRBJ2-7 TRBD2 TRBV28 TGTGCCAGCAGTCTAAGCGGGATACAGTCCTACGAGCAGTACTTC CASSLSGIQSYEQYF
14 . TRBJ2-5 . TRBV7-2 TGTGCCTCAGGAGGGGCCGGCCCCCAGGAGACCCAGTACTTC CASGGAGPQETQYF
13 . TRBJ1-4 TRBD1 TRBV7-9 TGTGCCAGCACCCTACAGGGGGGTGAAAAACTGTTTTTT CASTLQGGEKLFF
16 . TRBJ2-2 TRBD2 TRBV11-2 TGTGCCAGCAGCCCTAGACTAGCGGGAAACACCGGGGAGCTGTTTTTT CASSPRLAGNTGELFF
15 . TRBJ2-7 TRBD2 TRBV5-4 TGTGCCAGCAGCTTGGGGACTAGCGGGAGTGGTGAGCAGTACTTC CASSLGTSGSGEQYF
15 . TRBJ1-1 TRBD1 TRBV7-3 TGTGCCAGCAGCTTAGGGACAGGCCGGAACACTGAAGCTTTCTTT CASSLGTGRNTEAFF
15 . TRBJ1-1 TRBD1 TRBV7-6 TGTGCCAGCAGCTCGGGGACAGGGCTTGGCGCTGAAGCTTTCTTT CASSSGTGLGAEAFF
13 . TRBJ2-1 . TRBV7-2 TGTGCCAGCAGCTTCACCGGTTACAATGAGCAGTTCTTC CASSFTGYNEQFF
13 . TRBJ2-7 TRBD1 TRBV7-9 TGTGCCAGCAGCTTAGGGGCTCGACAGGGAAAGTACTTC CASSLGARQGKYF
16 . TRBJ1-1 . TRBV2 TGTGCCAGCAGTGAAGCGCTTGGGCTGAGGGGGACTGAAGCTTTCTTT CASSEALGLRGTEAFF
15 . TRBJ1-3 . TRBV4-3 TGCGCCAGCAGCCAAGAGGGGGCGTCTGGAAACACCATATATTTT CASSQEGASGNTIYF
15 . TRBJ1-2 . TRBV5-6 TGTGCCAGCAGCTTGGGGTTCGGGGGGGCCTATGGCTACACCTTC CASSLGFGGAYGYTF
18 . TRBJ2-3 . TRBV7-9 TGTGCCAGCAGCTTAGCGGAGAAGCAATTCGGCTACACAGATACGCAGTATTTT CASSLAEKQFGYTDTQYF
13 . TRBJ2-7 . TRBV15 TGTGCCACCAGCAGAGATGTCAGGGACGAGCAGTACTTC CATSRDVRDEQYF
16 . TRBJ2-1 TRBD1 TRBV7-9 TGTGCCAGCAGCCGGACAGGGGGCCCCAAGGACAATGAGCAGTTCTTC CASSRTGGPKDNEQFF